The clone carrying this TCR beta chain was counted a single time. Antigen unknown. The junction departs from the called germline gene at one end, perhaps through a read error. The sample originates from a study of shared clonotypes between healthy human individuals. General study results and limits: Unshared clonotypes carried lower generation probabilities than those common to all four donors.

Produced via immunoSEQ multiplex PCR; TCRdb's table is partial and in-frame only. The sample records hundreds of thousands of clones, less than 96% being singletons. The CDR3 has 13 residues. Germline CDR1 is SGDLS and CDR2 is YYNGEE. Sequencing used naive CD4+ T cells sorted from blood. Noted subset: CD45RA+ positively selected. The clonotype originates from a woman aged 25 to 39 in good health. This sequence joins TRBV9 and TRBJ2-3; TRBD2 matches at 11 bases. The CDR3 sequence is CASSGRGTDTQYF. The CDR3 region has the DNA TGTGCCAGTAGCGGGAGGGGCACAGATACGCAGTATTTT.